Sequencing of this TCR beta chain was carried out in a study of T-cell memory formation after mild COVID-19. V trimming: 6 bases; J trimming: 0 bases; junction bases outside the gene matches: 3. The CDR3 totals 14 residues. Per germline, CDR1 ENHRY and CDR2 SYGVKD. TCRdb re-called the 5' RACE reads through MiXCR, storing one row per CDR3 protein. In the table there are about 320,000 distinct CDR3 sequences, 14% of which are singletons. This clonotype originated in a man between 18 and 29 years old who had mild COVID-19 (a few samples of this study predate the infection). Cell type and time point are not known. V usage is TRBV10-3 and J usage is TRBJ1-2, with 8 bases that match TRBD1. Sequencing was carried out using PBMCs or a T cell subset sorted from them (not recorded which). The CDR3 coding sequence is TGTGCCATCAGGGACAGGGAGGCTAACTATGGCTACACCTTC. Residues: CAIRDREANYGYTF.